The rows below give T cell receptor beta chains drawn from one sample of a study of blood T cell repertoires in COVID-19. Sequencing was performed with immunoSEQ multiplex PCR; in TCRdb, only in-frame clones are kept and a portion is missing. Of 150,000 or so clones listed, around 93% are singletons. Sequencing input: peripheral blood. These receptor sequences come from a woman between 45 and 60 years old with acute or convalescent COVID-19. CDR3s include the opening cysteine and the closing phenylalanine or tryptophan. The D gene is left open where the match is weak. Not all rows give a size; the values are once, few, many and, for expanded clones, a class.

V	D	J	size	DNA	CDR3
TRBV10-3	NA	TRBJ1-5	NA	TGTGCCATCAGTGACAGGGGCCCCAATCAGCCCCAGCATTTT	CAISDRGPNQPQHF
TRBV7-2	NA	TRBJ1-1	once	TGTGCCAGCAGACACGACAGCTATGAAGCTTTCTTT	CASRHDSYEAFF
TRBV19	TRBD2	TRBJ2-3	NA	TGTGCCAGTAGTACAAGCGGGAGGGCAAGGGATACGCAGTATTTT	CASSTSGRARDTQYF
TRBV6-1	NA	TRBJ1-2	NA	TGTGCCAGCAGTGATGGAGATGGCTACACCTTC	CASSDGDGYTF
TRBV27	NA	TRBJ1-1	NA	TGTGCCAGCAGTCTCCGGGGTTTGAACACTGAAGCTTTCTTT	CASSLRGLNTEAFF
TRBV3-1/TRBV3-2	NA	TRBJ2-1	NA	TGTGCCAGCAGCCCACTGGCACCTCGGGACAATGAGCAGTTCTTC	CASSPLAPRDNEQFF
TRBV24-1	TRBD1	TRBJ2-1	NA	TGTGCCACCAGTGAGCCCGGGACAGGGAGAAATGAGCAGTTCTTC	CATSEPGTGRNEQFF
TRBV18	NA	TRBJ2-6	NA	TGTGCCAGCTCATCTCGAGTCCCCTCTGGGGCCAACGTCCTGACTTTC	CASSSRVPSGANVLTF
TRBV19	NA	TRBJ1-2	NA	TGTGCCAGTAGTATAGACAGGGACTATGGCTACACCTTC	CASSIDRDYGYTF
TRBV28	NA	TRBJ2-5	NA	TGTGCCAGCAGTTATCTTCAGGAGGTTCGGGAGACCCAGTACTTC	CASSYLQEVRETQYF
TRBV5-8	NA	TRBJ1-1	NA	TGTGCCAGCCAATTCAGTCGAACTGAAGCTTTCTTT	CASQFSRTEAFF
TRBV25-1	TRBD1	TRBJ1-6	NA	TGTGCCAGCAGTGAGACAGGGGCCTTGTCACCCCTCCACTTT	CASSETGALSPLHF
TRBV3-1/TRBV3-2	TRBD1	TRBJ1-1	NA	TGTGCCAGCAGCCAAGGACCCGGACAGGCGAACACTGAAGCTTTCTTT	CASSQGPGQANTEAFF
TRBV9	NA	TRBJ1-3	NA	TGTGCCAGCAGCGTCACCCCCCGGGCAGAGGGGGACACCATATATTTT	CASSVTPRAEGDTIYF
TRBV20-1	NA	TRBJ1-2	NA	TGCAGTGCTAGAGATCTCTATGGCTACACCTTC	CSARDLYGYTF
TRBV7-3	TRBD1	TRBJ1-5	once	TGTGCCAGCAGCGCAGGGGGTAATCAGCCCCAGCATTTT	CASSAGGNQPQHF
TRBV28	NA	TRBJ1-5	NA	TGTGCCAGCAGTCTCGGGACACCCTACAATCAGCCCCAGCATTTT	CASSLGTPYNQPQHF
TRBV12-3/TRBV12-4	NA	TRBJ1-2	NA	TGTGCCAGCAGTTTAGCGAGGAGTGGAGCATTCACCTTC	CASSLARSGAFTF
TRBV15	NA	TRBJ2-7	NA	TGTGCCACCAGCACTCAGGGCGCCTACGAGCAGTACTTC	CATSTQGAYEQYF
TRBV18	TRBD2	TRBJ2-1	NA	TGTGCCAGCTCACCAAGCCTAGCGGACAATGAGCAGTTCTTC	CASSPSLADNEQFF
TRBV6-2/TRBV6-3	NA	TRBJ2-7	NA	TGTGCCAGCAGTTCGGCCGACAGAGCCTACGAGCAGTACTTC	CASSSADRAYEQYF
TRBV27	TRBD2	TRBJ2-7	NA	TGTGCCAGCAGTTCCCACCGGACCGGGACTACCCCCTACGAGCAGTACTTC	CASSSHRTGTTPYEQYF